This entry lists 10 T cell receptor beta chains sequenced from one sample in a study of radiotherapy plus CTLA-4 blockade in lung cancer. TCRdb keeps only in-frame clones here, not all; method: immunoSEQ multiplex PCR. The sample includes tens of thousands of clones, 70% to 85% of them seen just once. Sequences were derived from peripheral blood, sampled from a patient treated with radiotherapy plus ipilimumab. The receptors were gathered from a human donor with non-small cell lung cancer who had stable disease on radiotherapy plus ipilimumab.

This chain connects TRBV5-1 to TRBJ2-1, with D possibly being TRBD1 (5 bases). Per germline, CDR1 SGHRS and CDR2 YFSETQ. This CDR3 has 13 residues. V dropped 2 bases and J dropped 5 bases, with 8 bases sitting between them. This CDR3 reads CASSFRVDNEQFF. CDR3 bases: TGCGCCAGCAGCTTCAGGGTCGACAATGAGCAGTTCTTC.

This rearrangement joins TRBV4-3 to TRBJ2-3; TRBD1 matches 9 bases. The CDR3 length is 17 residues. The V gene's germline CDR1 is LGHNA and CDR2 YSLEER. V lost 0 bases, J lost 4 bases, and 8 bases stayed unmatched. The CDR3 DNA sequence: TGCGCCAGCAGCCAAGATGGGAGACAGGGGGTCGCAGATACGCAGTATTTT. Translation gives CASSQDGRQGVADTQYF.

V is TRBV27 and J is TRBJ1-1; the D is unclear. The CDR3 spans 13 residues. Germline-derived CDR1 and CDR2 are MNHEY and SMNVEV (reference sequence). Trimming removed 4 bases at V and 3 bases at J, with 9 bases between. The CDR3 protein is CASSWYIDTEAFF. In nucleotides, the CDR3 is TGTGCCAGCAGTTGGTACATAGACACTGAAGCTTTCTTT.

This clone showed up just once. The V gene is TRBV5-1, the J gene TRBJ1-1; D is unclear. This CDR3 spans 14 amino acids. V was trimmed by 4 bases and J by 1 base, leaving 11 bases between them. The germline CDR1 and CDR2 sequences are SGHRS and YFSETQ. The CDR3 loop reads CASSLGSWNTEAFF. CDR3 nucleotides: TGCGCCAGCAGCCTAGGGAGTTGGAACACTGAAGCTTTCTTT. Variable domain in full (rest from reference TRBV5-1 and TRBJ1-1): KAGVTQTPRYLIKTRGQQVTLSCSPISGHRSVSWYQQTPGQGLQFLFEYFSETQRNKGNFPGRFSGRQFSNSRSEMNVSTLELGDSALYLCASSLGSWNTEAFFGQGTRLTVV.

The chain is built from TRBV25-1 and TRBJ1-4, with a tentative D call TRBD1 (5 bases). This CDR3 region has 16 residues. The V and J ends lost 6 bases and 1 base respectively, with 15 bases between them. CDR1 is MGHDK and CDR2 is SYGVNS in the germline V gene. Here the CDR3 DNA reads TGTGCCAGCAGCACCTTTAGGGGAGGAACTAATGAAAAACTGTTTTTT. As protein: CASSTFRGGTNEKLFF.

The CDR3 coding sequence is TGTGCCAGCAGACACACAGGGGGTAGCAATCAGCCCCAGCATTTT. Translation gives CASRHTGGSNQPQHF. This chain uses TRBV6-5 with TRBJ1-5, with 8 bases matching TRBD1. J was trimmed by 0 bases and V by 6 bases; bases with no gene match: 4. Germline CDR1 is MNHEY and CDR2 is SVGAGI. The CDR3 is 15 amino acids.

The chain has TRBV5-4 and TRBJ1-4; D gene unclear. CDR1 and CDR2 (germline): SGHNT, YYREEE (reference sequence). V was pared by 1 base and J by 8 bases, with 9 bases between. CDR3 size: 13 residues. For the CDR3, the DNA is TGTGCCAGCAGCTTGTTGACGGAAGAAAAACTGTTTTTT. Its protein is CASSLLTEEKLFF.

This clone was observed a few times. This chain connects TRBV6-5 to TRBJ1-3; D may be TRBD1 (5 bases). Germline V gene sequence: CDR1 MNHEY, CDR2 SVGAGI. Trimming cost V 8 bases and J 3 bases, with 8 bases left between them. The CDR3 covers 12 residues. CDR3 bases: TGTGCCAGCCGGGACGGTGGAAACACCATATATTTT. The encoded protein is CASRDGGNTIYF.

This clone was detected a few times. V is TRBV30 and J is TRBJ1-6, with D perhaps matching TRBD1 (6 bases). Germline CDR1 reads GTSNPN; CDR2 reads SVGIG (reference sequence). The V gene lost 2 bases and the J gene lost 18 bases, with 20 bases spanning the gap. This CDR3 is built from 13 residues. CDR3 region: CAWSSIRHRVPHF. CDR3 DNA sequence: TGTGCCTGGAGTTCAATCCGACACAGGGTCCCCCACTTT.

This chain joins TRBV11-2 and TRBJ1-6; TRBD1 matches 8 bases. The germline V gene has CDR1 SGHAT and CDR2 FQNNGV. The CDR3 loop spans 15 amino acids. The V and J ends lost 5 bases and 10 bases, in that order; junction bases with no gene match: 10. The CDR3 sequence: CASSPLRGLSSPLHF. As DNA, the CDR3 is TGTGCCAGCAGCCCCCTCAGGGGGCTCAGCTCACCCCTCCACTTT.